Listed below are T cell receptor beta chains from one sample, sequenced in a study of T cell repertoires in cytomegalovirus infection. Via MiXCR, TCRdb re-called the reads, giving one row per CDR3 protein. The data contain 250,000 to 300,000 distinct CDR3 sequences, 25% of them singletons. Sequenced material: PBMCs. Source of these receptors: a human donor in good health (CMV status not recorded). Some clones in this sample may be carry-over from other donors' samples. Both conserved end residues are part of each CDR3. Each record gives: clone size, D gene, V gene, J gene, CDR3 protein, CDR3 DNA. A D gene is named only where the DNA matches it firmly. Only some rows state a clone size, as once, few, many or a class for expanded clones.

clone size: -; D gene: -; V gene: TRBV19; J gene: TRBJ2-7; CDR3 protein: CASKNRDGDEQYF; CDR3 DNA: TGTGCCAGTAAAAACCGGGACGGAGACGAGCAGTACTTC
clone size: few; D gene: -; V gene: TRBV20-1; J gene: TRBJ2-7; CDR3 protein: CSVRGDYEQYF; CDR3 DNA: TGCAGTGTTAGAGGGGACTACGAGCAGTACTTC
clone size: few; D gene: -; V gene: TRBV7-6; J gene: TRBJ1-2; CDR3 protein: CASSLKSRGDGYTF; CDR3 DNA: TGTGCCAGCAGCTTAAAGTCTCGTGGGGATGGCTACACCTTC
clone size: -; D gene: -; V gene: TRBV10-3; J gene: TRBJ2-7; CDR3 protein: CARSSNQAYEQYF; CDR3 DNA: TGTGCCCGCTCCTCAAATCAGGCCTACGAGCAGTACTTC
clone size: many; D gene: TRBD1; V gene: TRBV28; J gene: TRBJ2-3; CDR3 protein: CASSPPGQGMNTQYF; CDR3 DNA: TGTGCCAGCAGTCCCCCGGGACAGGGGATGAATACGCAGTATTTT
clone size: -; D gene: TRBD1; V gene: TRBV20-1; J gene: TRBJ1-6; CDR3 protein: CSARDDRAGGSPLHF; CDR3 DNA: TGCAGTGCTAGAGACGACCGGGCAGGGGGCTCACCCCTCCACTTT
clone size: many; D gene: -; V gene: TRBV7-9; J gene: TRBJ2-1; CDR3 protein: CASTPTSRDEQFF; CDR3 DNA: TGTGCCAGCACCCCGACTAGTCGCGATGAGCAGTTCTTC
clone size: -; D gene: -; V gene: TRBV28; J gene: TRBJ1-1; CDR3 protein: CASSSIGGCLTEAFF; CDR3 DNA: TGTGCCAGCAGTTCAATAGGTGGGTGCCTCACTGAAGCTTTCTTT
clone size: once; D gene: -; V gene: TRBV2; J gene: TRBJ1-2; CDR3 protein: CASSDHQGLGQGYGYTF; CDR3 DNA: TGTGCCAGCAGTGACCATCAGGGGCTGGGGCAGGGCTATGGCTACACCTTC
clone size: -; D gene: -; V gene: TRBV2; J gene: TRBJ2-2; CDR3 protein: CASRIQGNTGELFF; CDR3 DNA: TGTGCCAGCAGGATACAGGGGAACACCGGGGAGCTGTTTTTT
clone size: -; D gene: TRBD1; V gene: TRBV28; J gene: TRBJ1-3; CDR3 protein: CASSDRAGNTIYF; CDR3 DNA: TGTGCCAGCAGTGACAGGGCTGGAAACACCATATATTTT
clone size: many; D gene: -; V gene: TRBV7-2; J gene: TRBJ1-5; CDR3 protein: CASSLGQGLYSNQPQHF; CDR3 DNA: TGTGCCAGCAGCCTAGGGCAGGGACTCTATAGCAATCAGCCCCAGCATTTT
clone size: once; D gene: -; V gene: TRBV29-1; J gene: TRBJ2-3; CDR3 protein: CSTSTVPTDTQYF; CDR3 DNA: TGCAGCACCTCGACAGTTCCCACAGATACGCAGTATTTT
clone size: few; D gene: -; V gene: TRBV5-1; J gene: TRBJ2-2; CDR3 protein: CASSLVENTGELFF; CDR3 DNA: TGCGCCAGCAGCTTGGTGGAGAACACCGGGGAGCTGTTTTTT
clone size: once; D gene: -; V gene: TRBV10-3; J gene: TRBJ2-3; CDR3 protein: CAISETGPSDTQYF; CDR3 DNA: TGTGCCATCAGTGAGACAGGGCCTTCCGATACGCAGTATTTT
clone size: -; D gene: TRBD2; V gene: TRBV4-1; J gene: TRBJ2-7; CDR3 protein: CASSQGLAETYEQYF; CDR3 DNA: TGCGCCAGCAGCCAAGGACTAGCGGAAACCTACGAGCAGTACTTC
clone size: few; D gene: -; V gene: TRBV7-2; J gene: TRBJ2-3; CDR3 protein: CASSLRSPTDTQYF; CDR3 DNA: TGTGCCAGCAGCTTAAGGAGTCCCACAGATACGCAGTATTTT
clone size: -; D gene: -; V gene: TRBV5-4; J gene: TRBJ2-7; CDR3 protein: CASSRTAGKFDEQYF; CDR3 DNA: TGTGCCAGCAGCCGGACAGCCGGGAAGTTCGACGAGCAGTACTTC
clone size: many; D gene: TRBD1; V gene: TRBV7-8; J gene: TRBJ2-7; CDR3 protein: CASSLAETGNYEQYF; CDR3 DNA: TGTGCCAGCAGCTTAGCGGAGACAGGGAACTACGAGCAGTACTTC
clone size: -; D gene: TRBD1; V gene: TRBV29-1; J gene: TRBJ1-1; CDR3 protein: CSASTGFRNTEAFF; CDR3 DNA: TGCAGCGCATCGACAGGGTTTAGGAACACTGAAGCTTTCTTT
clone size: few; D gene: -; V gene: TRBV7-9; J gene: TRBJ2-3; CDR3 protein: CASPAGDTQYF; CDR3 DNA: TGTGCCAGCCCTGCAGGAGATACGCAGTATTTT
clone size: -; D gene: TRBD1; V gene: TRBV20-1; J gene: TRBJ2-5; CDR3 protein: CSATGDSQETQYF; CDR3 DNA: TGCAGTGCAACTGGGGACAGCCAAGAGACCCAGTACTTC
clone size: many; D gene: -; V gene: TRBV7-2; J gene: TRBJ2-2; CDR3 protein: CASSAGANTGELFF; CDR3 DNA: TGTGCCAGCAGCGCAGGGGCCAACACCGGGGAGCTGTTTTTT
clone size: -; D gene: TRBD2; V gene: TRBV28; J gene: TRBJ2-3; CDR3 protein: CASDYGESGRFSDTQYF; CDR3 DNA: TGTGCTTCAGATTATGGGGAGAGCGGGAGATTTTCAGATACGCAGTATTTT
clone size: -; D gene: TRBD1; V gene: TRBV10-3; J gene: TRBJ1-2; CDR3 protein: CAMHTTGVGYGYTF; CDR3 DNA: TGTGCCATGCACACGACAGGGGTCGGCTATGGCTACACCTTC
clone size: few; D gene: -; V gene: TRBV20-1; J gene: TRBJ2-3; CDR3 protein: CSARLVGSTDTQYF; CDR3 DNA: TGCAGTGCTAGACTCGTGGGTAGCACAGATACGCAGTATTTT
clone size: -; D gene: TRBD2; V gene: TRBV5-1; J gene: TRBJ2-5; CDR3 protein: CASSTSIAGQETQYF; CDR3 DNA: TGCGCCAGCAGCACCTCAATAGCGGGGCAAGAGACCCAGTACTTC
clone size: -; D gene: -; V gene: TRBV15; J gene: TRBJ1-5; CDR3 protein: CATSRDQGGRPQHF; CDR3 DNA: TGTGCCACCAGCAGAGATCAAGGGGGGCGGCCCCAGCATTTT
clone size: -; D gene: TRBD2; V gene: TRBV7-9; J gene: TRBJ2-5; CDR3 protein: CASSAGLAGPGTQYF; CDR3 DNA: TGTGCCAGCAGCGCGGGACTAGCGGGACCAGGGACCCAGTACTTC
clone size: few; D gene: -; V gene: TRBV5-6; J gene: TRBJ2-7; CDR3 protein: CASSMGSYEQYF; CDR3 DNA: TGTGCCAGCAGCATGGGCTCCTACGAGCAGTACTTC
clone size: once; D gene: -; V gene: TRBV11-3; J gene: TRBJ1-1; CDR3 protein: CASSPPGVSEAFF; CDR3 DNA: TGTGCCAGCAGCCCCCCTGGGGTCTCTGAAGCTTTCTTT
clone size: few; D gene: TRBD1; V gene: TRBV20-1; J gene: TRBJ2-1; CDR3 protein: CSASPTGVSSIGSYNEQFF; CDR3 DNA: TGCAGTGCTAGCCCGACAGGGGTTAGTAGCATCGGCTCCTACAATGAGCAGTTCTTC
clone size: few; D gene: -; V gene: TRBV11-2; J gene: TRBJ2-3; CDR3 protein: CASSLFSRNTDTQYF; CDR3 DNA: TGTGCCAGCAGCTTATTCTCCCGGAACACAGATACGCAGTATTTT
clone size: -; D gene: -; V gene: TRBV28; J gene: TRBJ1-1; CDR3 protein: CASSLSTSEAFF; CDR3 DNA: TGTGCCAGCAGTTTATCGACGTCTGAAGCTTTCTTT
clone size: -; D gene: TRBD1; V gene: TRBV11-2; J gene: TRBJ1-1; CDR3 protein: CASSLGTGGMNTEAFF; CDR3 DNA: TGTGCCAGCAGCTTGGGGACAGGGGGGATGAACACTGAAGCTTTCTTT
clone size: -; D gene: -; V gene: TRBV18; J gene: TRBJ2-5; CDR3 protein: CASSPRDSQRQETQYF; CDR3 DNA: TGTGCCAGCTCACCTCGGGACTCCCAAAGACAAGAGACCCAGTACTTC
clone size: -; D gene: TRBD2; V gene: TRBV18; J gene: TRBJ2-7; CDR3 protein: CASSPGDYRVHEQYF; CDR3 DNA: TGTGCCAGCTCACCAGGGGACTATCGCGTCCACGAGCAGTACTTC
clone size: -; D gene: TRBD2; V gene: TRBV14; J gene: TRBJ2-1; CDR3 protein: CASSQGGRGGLDEQFF; CDR3 DNA: TGTGCCAGCAGCCAAGGTGGACGGGGGGGCCTCGATGAGCAGTTCTTC
clone size: -; D gene: TRBD2; V gene: TRBV28; J gene: TRBJ2-5; CDR3 protein: CASRPTSGRARQETQYF; CDR3 DNA: TGTGCCAGCAGACCAACTAGCGGGAGGGCCCGCCAAGAGACCCAGTACTTC
clone size: many; D gene: TRBD2; V gene: TRBV11-3; J gene: TRBJ2-1; CDR3 protein: CASSRGGGMTSYNEQFF; CDR3 DNA: TGTGCCAGCAGCCGGGGGGGCGGGATGACCTCCTACAATGAGCAGTTCTTC
clone size: -; D gene: -; V gene: TRBV6-8; J gene: TRBJ2-5; CDR3 protein: CASSWEKSLTGETQYF; CDR3 DNA: TGTGCCAGCAGTTGGGAAAAAAGCCTAACGGGAGAGACCCAGTACTTC